Below are 15 T cell receptor beta chains sequenced from a single sample in a study of PD-L1 blockade in urothelial cancer. The assay was immunoSEQ multiplex PCR, and TCRdb's table has in-frame clones only and misses some. Of 80,000 to 100,000 clones in the sample, around 76% were seen once. Specimen: PBMCs, collected around atezolizumab (anti-PD-L1) treatment. These receptors originate from a man between 65 and 80 years old with urothelial cancer.

This chain joins TRBV18 and TRBJ2-7; 7 bases align to TRBD1. Trimming took 3 bases from V and 3 from J; bases not matched to a gene: 5. The CDR3 consists of 14 residues. In germline, CDR1 is KGHSH, CDR2 LQKENI. This CDR3 is CASSPRQGHYEQYF. The CDR3 DNA is TGTGCCAGCTCACCGAGACAGGGCCACTACGAGCAGTACTTC. The full variable domain, rest sourced from reference TRBV18 and TRBJ2-7, is NAGVMQNPRHLVRRRGQEARLRCSPMKGHSHVYWYRQLPEEGLKFMVYLQKENIIDESGMPKERFSAEFPKEGPSILRIQQVVRGDSAAYFCASSPRQGHYEQYFGPGTRLTVT.

This CDR3 reads CASRKNTGLFDEQYF. The DNA for the CDR3 is TGTGCCAGCAGGAAGAATACAGGGCTCTTCGACGAGCAGTACTTC. V is TRBV2 and J is TRBJ2-7, with D possibly being TRBD1 (6 bases). The germline gives CDR1 SNHLY, CDR2 FYNNEI. V lost 6 bases and J 5 bases, leaving 20 bases between the germline ends. The length of the CDR3 is 15 residues.

The chain joins TRBV2 to TRBJ1-2, with D hard to call. This CDR3 is 11 amino acids long. The germline V and J ends were trimmed by 2 bases and 8 bases, with 6 bases remaining between them. CDR1 and CDR2 (germline): SNHLY, FYNNEI. The CDR3 region is CASSEFEGYTF. The CDR3 nucleotides read TGTGCCAGCAGTGAATTCGAGGGCTACACCTTC.

V is TRBV21-1 and J is TRBJ1-1; whether TRBD1, the table's D call, matches the DNA was not checked. TRBV21-1 is a pseudogene locus. The CDR3 is 11 amino acids. This CDR3 is CAIPDRTEAFF. CDR3 sequence (DNA): TGTGCCATCCCCGACAGAACTGAAGCTTTCTTT.

This chain links TRBV5-1 with TRBJ1-2; tentatively, D is TRBD1 (6 bases). Deletions cut 4 bases from V and 1 base from J, with 11 bases between. The V gene's germline CDR1 is SGHRS and CDR2 YFSETQ. The CDR3 runs to 14 residues. CDR3 nucleotides: TGCGCCAGCAGCCCCTCACAGGGTAACTATGGCTACACCTTC. Protein sequence: CASSPSQGNYGYTF.

This clone was counted only a few times. The V gene is TRBV30, the J gene TRBJ2-5; TRBD1 aligns across 9 bases. This CDR3 spans 14 amino acids. CDR1 is GTSNPN and CDR2 is SVGIG in the germline V gene (reference sequence). V dropped 1 base and J dropped 3; count of bases not matched to a gene: 3. The CDR3 reads CAWSGTGAEETQYF. CDR3 coding DNA: TGTGCCTGGAGTGGGACAGGGGCAGAAGAGACCCAGTACTTC.

The gene calls are TRBV5-1 and TRBJ1-6; D perhaps matches TRBD1 (6 bases). The V gene lost 4 bases and the J gene lost 6 bases, with 8 bases spanning the gap. CDR3 length equals 13 residues. Germline V lookup: CDR1 SGHRS, CDR2 YFSETQ. CDR3 amino acids: CASSKDSNSPLHF. The CDR3 DNA reads TGCGCCAGCAGCAAGGACAGTAATTCACCCCTCCACTTT.

V is TRBV20-1 and J is TRBJ2-3; no clear D gene. The CDR3 sequence is 11 residues long. Trimming removed 2 bases from V and 5 bases from J, with 5 bases in between. The germline CDR1 and CDR2 sequences are DFQATT and SNEGSKA (reference sequence). The CDR3, as DNA: TGCAGTGCTAGACCCCAAGATACGCAGTATTTT. Translated: CSARPQDTQYF.

This rearrangement joins TRBV2 to TRBJ1-2, with D possibly being TRBD1 (5 bases). Trimming shortened V by 3 bases and J by 4 bases, and 9 bases separated the two germline ends. Germline CDR1 and CDR2: SNHLY and FYNNEI. This CDR3 is 13 amino acids long. The CDR3 DNA reads TGTGCCAGCAGTGAGGGGGGGACCTATGGCTACACCTTC. It codes for CASSEGGTYGYTF.

V and J are TRBV12-5 and TRBJ1-6; TRBD1 agrees at 7 bases. CDR3 length: 15 amino acids. V shed 4 bases, J shed 5 bases, and the junction held 5 bases outside the gene matches. Germline V CDR1 and CDR2: LGHNT, FRNRAP. As DNA, the CDR3 is TGTGCTAGTGGTTACGGGACAGTCGATAATTCACCCCTCCACTTT. Residues: CASGYGTVDNSPLHF. The full variable domain, rest sourced from reference TRBV12-5 and TRBJ1-6, is DARVTQTPRHKVTEMGQEVTMRCQPILGHNTVFWYRQTMMQGLELLAYFRNRAPLDDSGMPKDRFSAEMPDATLATLKIQPSEPRDSAVYFCASGYGTVDNSPLHFGNGTRLTVT.

This chain joins TRBV30 and TRBJ1-1, with D uncertain. Trimming stripped 3 bases from V and 2 bases from J, with 10 bases between. CDR1 and CDR2 from the germline V gene are GTSNPN and SVGIG (reference sequence). The CDR3 is made up of 13 amino acids. The CDR3 nucleotides read TGTGCCTGGAGCCCCGATAGAAACACTGAAGCTTTCTTT. The encoded protein is CAWSPDRNTEAFF.

In DNA form, the CDR3 reads TGTGCCAGCAGCCGATCAAGGGGTAGCGGGAGTCCGTCCTACAATGAGCAGTTCTTC. Its protein is CASSRSRGSGSPSYNEQFF. This sequence joins TRBV11-3 and TRBJ2-1; TRBD2 matches at 9 bases. J was trimmed by 1 base and V by 5 bases; bases with no gene match: 15. Germline V gene lookup returns CDR1 SGHNT and CDR2 YENEEA. CDR3 length: 19 residues.

The chain employs TRBV9 and TRBJ2-7, with 9 bases that match TRBD1. This CDR3 is built from 14 residues. V shed 0 bases and J 4 bases; nucleotides not matched to a gene: 2. Germline assignment: CDR1 SGDLS and CDR2 YYNGEE. The CDR3 region has the DNA TGTGCCAGCAGCGTAGACAGGGGGCCATACGAGCAGTACTTC. Protein: CASSVDRGPYEQYF.

This clone was counted at least ten times. The chain is built from TRBV19 and TRBJ1-1; D unresolved. The germline V gene has CDR1 LNHDA and CDR2 SQIVND (reference sequence). Trimming cost V 3 bases and J 1 base, with 12 bases left between them. The CDR3 is 15 residues long. The CDR3: CASSMYGSGNTEAFF. In DNA form, the CDR3 reads TGTGCCAGTAGTATGTACGGGAGTGGGAACACTGAAGCTTTCTTT.

The V and J genes are TRBV19 and TRBJ2-7; the D gene is possibly TRBD2 (5 bases). The length of the CDR3 is 14 residues. Trimming stripped 4 bases from V and 7 bases from J, with 17 bases between. Per the germline V gene, CDR1 is LNHDA and CDR2 is SQIVND (reference sequence). In nucleotides, the CDR3 is TGTGCCAGTAGTACAGGACTTTCCTCCCGAGAGCAGTACTTC. This codes for CASSTGLSSREQYF. Full variable domain (missing parts from reference TRBV19 and TRBJ2-7): DGGITQSPKYLFRKEGQNVTLSCEQNLNHDAMYWYRQDPGQGLRLIYYSQIVNDFQKGDIAEGYSVSREKKESFPLTVTSAQKNPTAFYLCASSTGLSSREQYFGPGTRLTVT.